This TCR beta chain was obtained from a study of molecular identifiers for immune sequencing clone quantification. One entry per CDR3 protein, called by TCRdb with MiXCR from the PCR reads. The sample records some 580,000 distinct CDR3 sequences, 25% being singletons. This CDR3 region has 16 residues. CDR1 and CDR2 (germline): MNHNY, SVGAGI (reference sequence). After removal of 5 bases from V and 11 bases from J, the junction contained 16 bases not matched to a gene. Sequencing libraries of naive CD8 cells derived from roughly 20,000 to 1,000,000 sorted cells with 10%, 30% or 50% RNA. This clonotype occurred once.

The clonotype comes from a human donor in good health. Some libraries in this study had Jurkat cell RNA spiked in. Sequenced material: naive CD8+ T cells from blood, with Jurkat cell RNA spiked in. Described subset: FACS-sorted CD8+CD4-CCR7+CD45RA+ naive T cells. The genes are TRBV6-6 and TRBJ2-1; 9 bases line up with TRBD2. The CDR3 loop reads CASSPRAGGGLNKQFF. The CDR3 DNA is TGTGCCAGCAGTCCCCGAGCGGGGGGCGGTTTGAATAAGCAGTTCTTC.